The T cell receptor (beta chain) under discussion was sequenced for a study of blood T cell repertoires in COVID-19. The germline V gene encodes CDR1 GTSNPN and CDR2 SVGIG (reference sequence). This CDR3 is built from 14 residues. The V end lost 3 bases, the J end lost 3 bases, and 12 bases lay between the germline ends. The repertoire was sequenced with immunoSEQ multiplex PCR; TCRdb's copy has only in-frame clones and lacks some. This table has roughly 190,000 clones, under 80% appearing once. The receptor's source is a woman aged 50 to 60 with acute COVID-19. Sequenced material: PBMCs or T cells enriched from blood (not recorded which). J is TRBJ1-5 and V is TRBV30; D is ambiguous. This CDR3 reads CAWRGDSVNQPQHF. The CDR3 DNA follows: TGTGCCTGGAGAGGTGACTCCGTCAATCAGCCCCAGCATTTT.